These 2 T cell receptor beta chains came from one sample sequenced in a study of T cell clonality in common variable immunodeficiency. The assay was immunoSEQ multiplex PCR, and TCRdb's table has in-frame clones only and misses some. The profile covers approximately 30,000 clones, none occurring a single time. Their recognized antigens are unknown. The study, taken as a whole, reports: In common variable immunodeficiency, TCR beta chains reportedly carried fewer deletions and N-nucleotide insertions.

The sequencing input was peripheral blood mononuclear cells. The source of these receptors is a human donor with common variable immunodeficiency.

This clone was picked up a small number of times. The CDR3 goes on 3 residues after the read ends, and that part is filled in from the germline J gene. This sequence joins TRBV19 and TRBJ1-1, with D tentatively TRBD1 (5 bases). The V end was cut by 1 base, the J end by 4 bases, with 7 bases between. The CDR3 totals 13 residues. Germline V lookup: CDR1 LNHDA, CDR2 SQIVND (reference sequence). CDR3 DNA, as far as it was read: TGTGCCAGTAGTATAGGACAGCCCACTGAA. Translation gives CASSIGQPTE. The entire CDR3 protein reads CASSIGQPTEAFF.

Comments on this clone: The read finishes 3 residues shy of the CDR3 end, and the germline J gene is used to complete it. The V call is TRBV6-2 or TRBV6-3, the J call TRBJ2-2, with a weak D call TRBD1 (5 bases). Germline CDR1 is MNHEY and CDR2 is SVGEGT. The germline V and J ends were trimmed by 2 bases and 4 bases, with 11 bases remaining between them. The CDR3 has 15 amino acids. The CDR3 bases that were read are TGTGCCAGCAGTTACAGGGGTTCGAGCACCGGGGAG. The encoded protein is CASSYRGSSTGE. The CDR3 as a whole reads CASSYRGSSTGELFF.